The clone carrying this T cell receptor (beta chain) was seen repeatedly, ten times or more. The antigen is unknown. The sample is drawn from a study of CD8+CD57+ T cells in acquired aplastic anemia. Overall study: The average for DNA from sorted CD4+ and CD8+ cells was 3.2 ug.

Profiling that covered TCR beta VDJ and CDR3 relied on genomic DNA as its template. TCRdb reprocessed the reads with MiXCR, giving one entry per CDR3 protein. The sample consists of approximately 57,000 distinct CDR3 sequences, 57% of them appearing once. CD8+CD57+ cell expansion, shown by flow cytometry, had occurred in the patients selected for sequencing. Broader study findings: Patients and controls had CD8+ Simpson's diversity values that were not significantly distinct. Shared by patients and controls, almost 30 CD8+ CDR3s were abundant in patients.

The sequence was obtained from a human donor with aplastic anemia. Sequencing was carried out using sorted CD4+, CD8+, or CD8+CD57+ T cells (not recorded which) from PBMCs.

The CDR3 here is CSARGLRSSGFGTNEKLFF. The CDR3 DNA follows: TGCAGTGCTAGGGGGCTACGGTCGTCAGGGTTTGGAACTAATGAAAAACTGTTTTTT. This chain connects TRBV20-1 to TRBJ1-4; a possible D gene is TRBD1 (5 bases). CDR3 size: 19 residues. Germline V gene sequence: CDR1 DFQATT, CDR2 SNEGSKA (reference sequence). The V gene lost 3 bases and the J gene lost 1 base, with 24 bases spanning the gap.